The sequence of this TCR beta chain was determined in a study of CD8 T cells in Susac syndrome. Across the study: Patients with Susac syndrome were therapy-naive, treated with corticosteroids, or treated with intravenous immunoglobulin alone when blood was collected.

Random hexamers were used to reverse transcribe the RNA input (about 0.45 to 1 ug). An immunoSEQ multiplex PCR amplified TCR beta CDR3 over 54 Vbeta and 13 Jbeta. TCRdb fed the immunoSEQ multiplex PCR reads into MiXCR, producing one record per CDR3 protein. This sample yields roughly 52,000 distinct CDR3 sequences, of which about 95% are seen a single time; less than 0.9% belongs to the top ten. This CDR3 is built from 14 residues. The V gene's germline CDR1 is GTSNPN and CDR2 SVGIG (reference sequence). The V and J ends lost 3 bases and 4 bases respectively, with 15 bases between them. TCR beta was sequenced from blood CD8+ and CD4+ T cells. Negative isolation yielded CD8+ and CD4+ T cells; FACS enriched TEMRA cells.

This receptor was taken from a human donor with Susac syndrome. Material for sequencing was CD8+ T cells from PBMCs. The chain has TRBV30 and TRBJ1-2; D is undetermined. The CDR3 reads CAWRGNARLYGYTF. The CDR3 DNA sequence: TGTGCCTGGAGGGGTAACGCGAGACTCTATGGCTACACCTTC.